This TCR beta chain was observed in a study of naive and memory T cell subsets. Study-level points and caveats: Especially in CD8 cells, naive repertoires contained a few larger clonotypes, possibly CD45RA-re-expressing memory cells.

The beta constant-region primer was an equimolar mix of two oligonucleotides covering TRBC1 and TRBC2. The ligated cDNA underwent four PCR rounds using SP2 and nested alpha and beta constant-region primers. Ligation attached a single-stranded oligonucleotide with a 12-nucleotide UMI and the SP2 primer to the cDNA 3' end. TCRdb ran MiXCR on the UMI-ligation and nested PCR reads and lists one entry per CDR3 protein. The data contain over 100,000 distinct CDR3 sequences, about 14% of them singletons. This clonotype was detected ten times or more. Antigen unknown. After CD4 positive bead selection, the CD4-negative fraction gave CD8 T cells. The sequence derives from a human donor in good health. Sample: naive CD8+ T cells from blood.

The CDR3 is CASSRGAGRNEQFF. For the CDR3, the DNA is TGTGCCAGCAGCAGGGGCGCGGGCAGGAATGAGCAGTTCTTC. The V and J genes are TRBV21-1 and TRBJ2-1; the listed D gene, TRBD1, was not tested against the DNA. TRBV21-1 is reported as a pseudogene. The CDR3 has 14 residues.